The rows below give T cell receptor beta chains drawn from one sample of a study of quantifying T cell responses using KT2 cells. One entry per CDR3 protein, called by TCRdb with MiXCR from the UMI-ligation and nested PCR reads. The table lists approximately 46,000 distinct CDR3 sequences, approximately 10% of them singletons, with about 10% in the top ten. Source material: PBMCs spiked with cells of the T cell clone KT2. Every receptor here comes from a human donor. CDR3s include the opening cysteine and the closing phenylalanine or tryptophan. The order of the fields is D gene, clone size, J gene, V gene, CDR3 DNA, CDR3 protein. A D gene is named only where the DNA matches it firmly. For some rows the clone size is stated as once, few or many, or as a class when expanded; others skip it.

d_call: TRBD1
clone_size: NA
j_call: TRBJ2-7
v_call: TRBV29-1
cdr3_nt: TGCAGCGTTGAAAGGACAGGGGGTGTAGGCGAGCAGTACTTC
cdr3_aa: CSVERTGGVGEQYF

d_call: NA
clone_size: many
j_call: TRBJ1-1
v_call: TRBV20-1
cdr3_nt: TGCAGTGCTAGAGACGAGGTCGGGACTGAAGCTTTCTTT
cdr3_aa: CSARDEVGTEAFF

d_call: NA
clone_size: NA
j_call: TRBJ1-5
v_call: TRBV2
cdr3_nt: TGTGCCAGCAGTCGGAAATCAGGGATAGATCAGCCCCAGCATTTT
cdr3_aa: CASSRKSGIDQPQHF

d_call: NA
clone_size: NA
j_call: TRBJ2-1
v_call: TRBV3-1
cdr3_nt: TGTGCCAGCAGTAGAGCGGGTCTTACCTACAATGAGCAGTTCTTC
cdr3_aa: CASSRAGLTYNEQFF

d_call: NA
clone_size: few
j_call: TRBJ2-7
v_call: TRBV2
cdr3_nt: TGTGCCAGCAGTGGGGTTCCCTCCTACGAGCAGTACTTC
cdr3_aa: CASSGVPSYEQYF

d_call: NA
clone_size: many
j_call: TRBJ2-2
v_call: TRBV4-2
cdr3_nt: TGTGCCAGCAGCTCAGGGGACACCGGGGAGCTGTTTTTT
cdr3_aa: CASSSGDTGELFF

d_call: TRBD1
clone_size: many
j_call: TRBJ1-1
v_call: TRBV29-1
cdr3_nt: TGCAGCGCTAAAGACAGGGAGGGCACTGAAGCTTTCTTT
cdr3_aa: CSAKDREGTEAFF

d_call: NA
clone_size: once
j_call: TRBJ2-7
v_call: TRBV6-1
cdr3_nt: TGTGCCAGCACCCAGCTCTGGGGAACCTACGAGCAGTACTTC
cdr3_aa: CASTQLWGTYEQYF

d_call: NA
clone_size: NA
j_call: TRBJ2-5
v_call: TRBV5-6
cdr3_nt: TGTGCCAGCAGCTATCCCCGGCTAAGCGGGACCCAGTACTTC
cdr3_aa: CASSYPRLSGTQYF

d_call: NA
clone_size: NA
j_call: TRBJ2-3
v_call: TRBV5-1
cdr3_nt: TGCGCCAGCAGCTTTGCGGGGCGGCACACAGATACGCAGTATTTT
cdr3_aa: CASSFAGRHTDTQYF

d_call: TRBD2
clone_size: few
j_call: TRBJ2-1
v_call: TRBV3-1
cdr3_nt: TGTGCCAGCAGCCTCCTAGCGGGTAATGACAATGAGCAGTTCTTC
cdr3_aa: CASSLLAGNDNEQFF

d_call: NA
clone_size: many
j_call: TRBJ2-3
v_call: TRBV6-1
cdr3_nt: TGTGCCAGCGCTGGTTCGAGGGATCCTACAGATACGCAGTATTTT
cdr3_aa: CASAGSRDPTDTQYF

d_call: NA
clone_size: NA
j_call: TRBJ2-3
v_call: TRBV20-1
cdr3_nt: TGCAGTGCTTTCCGGCCGGAGCTAGCGCCCACAGATACGCAGTATTTT
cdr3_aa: CSAFRPELAPTDTQYF

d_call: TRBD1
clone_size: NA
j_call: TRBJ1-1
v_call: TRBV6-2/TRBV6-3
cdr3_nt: TGTGCCAGCAGTTATACCGGGACAGGGATCCAAGGGACTGAAGCTTTCTTT
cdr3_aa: CASSYTGTGIQGTEAFF

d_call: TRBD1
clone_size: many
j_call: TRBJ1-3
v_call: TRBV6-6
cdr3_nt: TGTGCCAGCAGCTGGGGACAGGGGGGGTTTCGAAACACCATATATTTT
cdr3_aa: CASSWGQGGFRNTIYF